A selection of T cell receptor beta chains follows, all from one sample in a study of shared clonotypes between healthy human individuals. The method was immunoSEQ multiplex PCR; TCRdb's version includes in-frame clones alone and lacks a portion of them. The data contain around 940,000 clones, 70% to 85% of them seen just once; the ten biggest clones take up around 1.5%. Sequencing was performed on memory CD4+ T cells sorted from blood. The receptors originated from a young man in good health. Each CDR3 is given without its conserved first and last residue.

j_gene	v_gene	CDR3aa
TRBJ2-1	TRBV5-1	ASSRRLIAGGRSSYNEQF
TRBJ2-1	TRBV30	ARREDRELYNEQF
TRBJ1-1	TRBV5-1	ASSFMGEAF
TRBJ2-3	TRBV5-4	ASSPELLRSRGTDTQY
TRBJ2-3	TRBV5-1	ASSSGTSGPTDTQY
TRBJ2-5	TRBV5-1	ASRQTGGPETQY
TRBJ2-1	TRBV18	ASSPGGGNEQF
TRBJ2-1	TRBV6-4	ASSDGTSRSNEQF
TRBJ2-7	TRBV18	ASSPLGSYEQY
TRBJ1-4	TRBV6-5	ASSYSPRSSGEKLF
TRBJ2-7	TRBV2	ASNDRNEQY
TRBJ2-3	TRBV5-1	ASSLASRGGDTQY
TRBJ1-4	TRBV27	ASSNWDREKLF
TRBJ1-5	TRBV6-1	ASSEIGEGQPQH
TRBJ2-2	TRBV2	ASSPGTATGELF
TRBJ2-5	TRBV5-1	ASSLAGDETQY
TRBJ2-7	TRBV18	ASSRTGWEQY